A selection of T cell receptor beta chains follows, all from one sample in a study of blood T cells in healthy people across ages. TCRdb re-called the 5' RACE reads through MiXCR, storing one row per CDR3 protein. In the table there are some 700,000 distinct CDR3 sequences, about 20% of which are singletons. The sample was blood. The receptors originated from a man between 65 and 85 years old in good health. Both conserved end residues are trimmed from each CDR3. The D gene is left open where the match is weak. The size field is filled for only some rows; it gives once, few, many or a size class.

d_call | j_call | clone_size | v_call | cdr3_aa
TRBD2 | TRBJ2-2 | many | TRBV7-6 | ASSPRTSVGRAKLSNTGELF
TRBD1 | TRBJ1-1 | - | TRBV12-3/TRBV12-4 | ASSSTGGGMGGEAF
TRBD1 | TRBJ1-5 | - | TRBV24-1 | ATSDHDRGWNQPQH
- | TRBJ2-6 | few | TRBV30 | AWNSGFGANVLT
TRBD2 | TRBJ2-1 | few | TRBV12-3/TRBV12-4 | AGRTSGHNEQF
- | TRBJ2-1 | - | TRBV6-2/TRBV6-3 | ASSFSGPGYNEQF
- | TRBJ1-2 | - | TRBV5-1 | ASSLSQNGYT
- | TRBJ1-2 | - | TRBV6-1 | ASSLFRADYGYT
- | TRBJ1-2 | - | TRBV7-9 | ASSAPVGGGVNGYT
TRBD1 | TRBJ2-3 | - | TRBV29-1 | SVGQGAVTQY